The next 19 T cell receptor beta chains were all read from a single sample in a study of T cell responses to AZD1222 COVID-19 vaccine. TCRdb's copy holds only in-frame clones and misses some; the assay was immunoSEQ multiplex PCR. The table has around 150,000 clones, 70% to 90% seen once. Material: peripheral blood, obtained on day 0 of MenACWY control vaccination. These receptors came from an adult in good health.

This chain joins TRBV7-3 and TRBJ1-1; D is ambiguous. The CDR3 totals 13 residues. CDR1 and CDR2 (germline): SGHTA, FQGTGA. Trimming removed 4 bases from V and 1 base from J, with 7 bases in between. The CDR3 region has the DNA TGTGCCAGCAGCTCCCAGGCGAACACTGAAGCTTTCTTT. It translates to CASSSQANTEAFF.

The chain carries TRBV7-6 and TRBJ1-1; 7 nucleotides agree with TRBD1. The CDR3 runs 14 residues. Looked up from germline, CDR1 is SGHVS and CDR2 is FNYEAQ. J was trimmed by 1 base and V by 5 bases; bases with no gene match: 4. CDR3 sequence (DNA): TGTGCCAGCAGCACCCGGACAGGGAACACTGAAGCTTTCTTT. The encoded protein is CASSTRTGNTEAFF.

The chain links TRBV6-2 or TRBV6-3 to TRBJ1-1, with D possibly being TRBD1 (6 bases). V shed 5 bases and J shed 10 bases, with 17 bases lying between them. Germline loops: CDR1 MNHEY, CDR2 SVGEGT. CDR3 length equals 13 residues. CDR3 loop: CASSEWGGRRAFF. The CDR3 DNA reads TGTGCCAGCAGTGAGTGGGGGGGGCGTCGAGCTTTCTTT.

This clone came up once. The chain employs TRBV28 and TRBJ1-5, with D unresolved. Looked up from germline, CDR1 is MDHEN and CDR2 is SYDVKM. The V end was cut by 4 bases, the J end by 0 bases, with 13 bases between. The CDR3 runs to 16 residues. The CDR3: CASSSGDGISNQPQHF. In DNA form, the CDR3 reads TGTGCCAGCAGTTCAGGAGACGGAATTAGCAATCAGCCCCAGCATTTT.

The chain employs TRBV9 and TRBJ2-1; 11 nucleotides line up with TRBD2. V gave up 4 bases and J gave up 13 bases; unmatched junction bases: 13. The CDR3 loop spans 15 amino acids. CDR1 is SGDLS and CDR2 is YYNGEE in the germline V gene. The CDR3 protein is CASSFTSGSVWPQFF. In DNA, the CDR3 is TGTGCCAGCAGCTTTACTAGCGGGAGCGTCTGGCCACAGTTCTTC.

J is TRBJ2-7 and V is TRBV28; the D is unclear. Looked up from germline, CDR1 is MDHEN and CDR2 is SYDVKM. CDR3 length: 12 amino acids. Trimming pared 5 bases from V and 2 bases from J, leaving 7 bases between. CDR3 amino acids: CASSKRPYEQYF. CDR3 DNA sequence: TGTGCCAGCAGTAAGCGCCCCTACGAGCAGTACTTC.

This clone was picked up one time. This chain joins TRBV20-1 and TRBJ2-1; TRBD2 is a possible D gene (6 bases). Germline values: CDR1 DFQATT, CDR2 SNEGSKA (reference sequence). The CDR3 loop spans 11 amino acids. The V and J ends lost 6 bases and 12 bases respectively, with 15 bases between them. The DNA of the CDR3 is TGCAGTGCGGGGGACTTTGAGGTGCAGTTCTTC. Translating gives CSAGDFEVQFF.

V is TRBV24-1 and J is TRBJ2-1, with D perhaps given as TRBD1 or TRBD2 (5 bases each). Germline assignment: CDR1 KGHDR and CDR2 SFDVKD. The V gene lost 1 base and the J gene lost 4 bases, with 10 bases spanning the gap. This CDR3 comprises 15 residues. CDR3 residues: CATSDFGDGYNEQFF. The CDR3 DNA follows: TGTGCCACCAGTGATTTCGGGGACGGATACAATGAGCAGTTCTTC.

CDR3 sequence: CASSITGRTEAFF. CDR3 bases: TGTGCCAGTAGCATTACAGGGCGCACTGAAGCTTTCTTT. This chain joins TRBV19 and TRBJ1-1, with D tentatively TRBD1 (6 bases). The CDR3 is 13 amino acids. CDR1 LNHDA and CDR2 SQIVND come from the germline V gene (reference sequence). V lost 6 bases, J lost 4 bases, and 12 bases lay in between. Full variable domain (rest looked up from reference TRBV19 and TRBJ1-1): DGGITQSPKYLFRKEGQNVTLSCEQNLNHDAMYWYRQDPGQGLRLIYYSQIVNDFQKGDIAEGYSVSREKKESFPLTVTSAQKNPTAFYLCASSITGRTEAFFGQGTRLTVV.

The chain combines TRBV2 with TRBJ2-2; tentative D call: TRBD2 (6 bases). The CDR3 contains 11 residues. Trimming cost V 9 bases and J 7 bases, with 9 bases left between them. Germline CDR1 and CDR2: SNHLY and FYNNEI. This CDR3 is CARGLGGELFF. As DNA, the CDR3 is TGTGCCAGGGGACTCGGCGGGGAGCTGTTTTTT. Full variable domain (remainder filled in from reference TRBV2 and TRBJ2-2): EPEVTQTPSHQVTQMGQEVILRCVPISNHLYFYWYRQILGQKVEFLVSFYNNEISEKSEIFDDQFSVERPDGSNFTLKIRSTKLEDSAMYFCARGLGGELFFGEGSRLTVL.

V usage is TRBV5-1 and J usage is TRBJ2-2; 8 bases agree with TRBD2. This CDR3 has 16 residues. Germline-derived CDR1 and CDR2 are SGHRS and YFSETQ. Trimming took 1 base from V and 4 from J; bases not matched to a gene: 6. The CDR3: CASSLRTSGSTGELFF. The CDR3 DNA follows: TGCGCCAGCAGCTTGAGGACAAGCGGGAGCACCGGGGAGCTGTTTTTT.

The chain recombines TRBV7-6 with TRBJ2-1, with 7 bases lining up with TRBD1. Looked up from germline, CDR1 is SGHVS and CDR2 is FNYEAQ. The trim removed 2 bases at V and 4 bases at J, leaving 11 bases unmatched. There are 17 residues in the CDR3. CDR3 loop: CASSLSATGTLYNEQFF. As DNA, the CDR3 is TGTGCCAGCAGCTTATCAGCGACAGGGACCTTGTACAATGAGCAGTTCTTC.

DNA of the CDR3: TGCAGTGCTAGTCCATACAGGGGGCGAATTGAAGCTTTCTTT. Protein product: CSASPYRGRIEAFF. The chain joins TRBV20-1 to TRBJ1-1; TRBD1 agrees at 9 bases. Trimming at V came to 3 bases and at J to 7 bases, leaving 9 bases not matched to a gene. The CDR3 has 14 residues. The germline CDR1 and CDR2 sequences are DFQATT and SNEGSKA (reference sequence).

CDR3 DNA sequence: TGTGCCAGCAGCTTAGGGGACTCCAACGTCGCCGGCTACACCTTC. Translating gives CASSLGDSNVAGYTF. V and J are TRBV7-9 and TRBJ1-2, with D perhaps matching TRBD1 (5 bases). Per germline, CDR1 SEHNR and CDR2 FQNEAQ (reference sequence). V was trimmed by 1 base and J by 8 bases, leaving 17 bases between them. This CDR3 region has 15 residues.

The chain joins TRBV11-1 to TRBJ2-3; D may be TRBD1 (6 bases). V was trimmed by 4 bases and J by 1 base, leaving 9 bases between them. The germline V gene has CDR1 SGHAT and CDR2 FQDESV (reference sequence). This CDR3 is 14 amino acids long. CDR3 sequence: CASSSQGRTDTQYF. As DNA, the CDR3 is TGTGCCAGCAGCTCACAGGGCCGCACAGATACGCAGTATTTT.

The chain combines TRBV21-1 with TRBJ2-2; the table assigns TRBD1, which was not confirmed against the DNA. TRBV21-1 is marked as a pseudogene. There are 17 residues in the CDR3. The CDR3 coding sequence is TGTGCCAGCAGCAAAGTTCGTGGGCAGAGGGGGACCGGGGAGCTGTTTTTT. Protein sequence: CASSKVRGQRGTGELFF.

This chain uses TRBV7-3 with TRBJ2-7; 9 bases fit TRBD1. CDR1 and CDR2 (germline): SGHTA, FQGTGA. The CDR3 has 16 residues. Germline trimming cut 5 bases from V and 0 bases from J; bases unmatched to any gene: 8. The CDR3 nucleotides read TGTGCCAGCAGCCCAGGACAGGGGACGAGCTCCTACGAGCAGTACTTC. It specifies CASSPGQGTSSYEQYF.

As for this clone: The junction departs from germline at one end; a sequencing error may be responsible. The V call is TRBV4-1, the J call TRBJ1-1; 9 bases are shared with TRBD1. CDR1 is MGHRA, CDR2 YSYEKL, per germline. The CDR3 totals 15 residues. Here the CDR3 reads CASSPRTGVKTEAFF. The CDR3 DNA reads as TGCGCCAGCAGCCCCAGGACAGGGGTGAAGACTGAAGCTTTCTTT.

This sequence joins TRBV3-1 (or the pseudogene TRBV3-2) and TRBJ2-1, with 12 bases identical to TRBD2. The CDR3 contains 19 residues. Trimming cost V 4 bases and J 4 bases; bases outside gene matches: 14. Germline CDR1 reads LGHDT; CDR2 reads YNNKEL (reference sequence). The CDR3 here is CASSRGSVATSGRYNEQFF. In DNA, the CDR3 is TGTGCCAGCAGCCGCGGTAGTGTGGCGACTAGCGGGAGATACAATGAGCAGTTCTTC.